The 28 T cell receptor beta chains reported below all come from one sample, sequenced in a study of molecular identifiers for immune sequencing clone quantification. MiXCR, applied by TCRdb to the PCR reads, yields one record per CDR3 protein. The table has over 550,000 distinct CDR3 sequences, 25% seen once. The sample taken for sequencing was naive CD8+ T cells from blood, with Jurkat cell RNA spiked in. The subset was: FACS-sorted CD8+CD4-CCR7+CD45RA+ naive T cells. The source is a human donor in good health. Some libraries in this study had Jurkat cell RNA spiked in.

The CDR3 DNA is TGTGCCAGCAGCGATAACCTTATCTCCTACGAGCAGTACGTC. This sequence encodes CASSDNLISYEQYV. The rearrangement joins TRBV12-3 or TRBV12-4 to TRBJ2-7, with unresolved D. The CDR3 totals 14 residues. The V end was cut by 6 bases, the J end by 0 bases, with 12 bases between.

This CDR3 reads CASSPPRVVEATEAFF. CDR3 nucleotides: TGTGCCAGCAGCCCTCCGAGGGTAGTGGAAGCCACTGAAGCTTTCTTT. This chain uses TRBV11-2 with TRBJ1-1; D not resolved. The V and J ends lost 5 bases and 4 bases respectively, with 20 bases between them. CDR3 length: 16 residues. CDR1 is SGHAT, CDR2 FQNNGV, per germline.

The chain employs TRBV27 and TRBJ2-7; 7 bases line up with TRBD1. The CDR3 spans 13 residues. CDR1 is MNHEY and CDR2 is SMNVEV in the germline V gene (reference sequence). After removal of 9 bases from V and 1 base from J, the junction contained 6 bases not matched to a gene. In DNA form, the CDR3 reads TGTGCCAGTAGAGGACAGGAGTCCTACGAGCAGTACTTC. Its protein is CASRGQESYEQYF.

The chain links TRBV19 to TRBJ2-7; 8 bases match TRBD1. The CDR3 sequence is 13 residues long. CDR1 and CDR2 from the germline V gene are LNHDA and SQIVND (reference sequence). The V segment lost 5 bases and the J segment 6 bases; nucleotides outside the gene matches: 6. In nucleotides, the CDR3 is TGTGCCAGTAGTTTTACAGGGGGAGGCGAGCAGTACTTC. This codes for CASSFTGGGEQYF.

This clonotype was recorded a few times. The genes are TRBV19 and TRBJ2-7, with 8 bases fitting TRBD1. This CDR3 is 16 amino acids long. V lost 7 bases, J lost 2 bases, and 13 bases stayed unmatched. Germline CDR1 and CDR2: LNHDA and SQIVND (reference sequence). CDR3 DNA: TGTGCCAGTACTCCTTCGGGCGAGACAGGGGCCTACGAGCAGTACTTC. Its protein is CASTPSGETGAYEQYF.

This clonotype was detected ten times or more. The rearrangement links TRBV20-1 to TRBJ2-3, with 10 bases matching TRBD1. Germline-derived CDR1 and CDR2 are DFQATT and SNEGSKA (reference sequence). The V gene end was trimmed by 2 bases and the J gene end by 0 bases; junction bases not matched to a gene: 11. CDR3 size: 18 residues. CDR3 loop: CSARTTGTGAPSTDTQYF. DNA of the CDR3: TGCAGTGCTAGAACCACCGGGACAGGGGCACCTAGCACAGATACGCAGTATTTT.

Worth noting for this clonotype: A read error is possible here, since a much larger clone lies one base away. The V gene is TRBV25-1, the J gene TRBJ1-1, with a possible D match to TRBD1 (5 bases). The CDR3 is 13 residues long. Deletions cut 2 bases from V and 9 bases from J, with 13 bases between. Germline CDR1 and CDR2: MGHDK and SYGVNS. The CDR3 loop reads CASSEHKDNKAFF. CDR3 nucleotide sequence: TGTGCCAGCAGTGAACACAAGGACAACAAAGCTTTCTTT.

Points on this clonotype: The junction shows a germline mismatch at one end, possibly a read error. This sequence joins TRBV4-3 and TRBJ2-5; 11 bases are shared with TRBD1. This CDR3 region has 15 residues. Germline assignment: CDR1 LGHNA and CDR2 YSLEER. CDR3 DNA: TGCGCCCGCAGCCAAGGACAGGGGGCAGCGGAGCCCCAGTACTTC. This gives the protein CARSQGQGAAEPQYF.

This clonotype has at least ten counts. The chain uses TRBV4-3 and TRBJ1-2; D is possibly TRBD1 (5 bases). The germline V gene encodes CDR1 LGHNA and CDR2 YSLEER. The CDR3 runs to 16 residues. Between the trimmed V and J ends, which lost 0 bases and 2 bases, there was a span of 13 bases. This CDR3 reads CASSQDPTGLNYGYTF. The CDR3 nucleotides are TGCGCCAGCAGCCAAGATCCTACAGGCCTGAACTATGGCTACACCTTC.

V is TRBV28 and J is TRBJ2-5; D remains unclear. Per germline, CDR1 MDHEN and CDR2 SYDVKM. The ends were cut back, 4 bases at V and 4 bases at J, with 13 bases in the middle. The length of the CDR3 is 14 residues. The CDR3 sequence is CASSSGVGLETQYF. The CDR3 region has the DNA TGTGCCAGCAGTTCTGGGGTGGGGTTAGAGACCCAGTACTTC.

The chain uses TRBV4-1 and TRBJ2-7, with 9 bases that match TRBD1. The CDR3 is 15 residues long. Germline V CDR1 and CDR2: MGHRA, YSYEKL. V lost 4 bases to trimming and J lost 4 bases; unmatched junction nucleotides: 8. As DNA, the CDR3 is TGCGCCAGCAGCCTCACAGGGGGCGGATCATACGAGCAGTACTTC. Protein product: CASSLTGGGSYEQYF.

This clonotype has ten or more counts. This chain links TRBV7-9 with TRBJ2-1; D may be TRBD1 (6 bases). Trimming removed 4 bases at V and 8 bases at J, with 15 bases between. This CDR3 has 14 amino acids. Germline V lookup: CDR1 SEHNR, CDR2 FQNEAQ (reference sequence). CDR3 sequence (DNA): TGTGCCAGCAGCTCTCTACAGGGTCGCGATGAGCAGTTCTTC. Its translation is CASSSLQGRDEQFF.

This clonotype was seen many times. The V and J genes are TRBV12-3 or TRBV12-4 and TRBJ2-2, with unresolved D. Trimming pared 6 bases from V and 6 bases from J, leaving 5 bases between. The CDR3 loop spans 11 amino acids. CDR3 sequence: CASSVAGELFF. The CDR3, as DNA: TGTGCCAGCAGCGTAGCCGGGGAGCTGTTTTTT.

Many counts were recorded for this clonotype. The chain is built from TRBV5-6 and TRBJ1-1; a possible D gene is TRBD1 (6 bases). This CDR3 is 13 amino acids long. V shed 0 bases and J shed 11 bases, with 14 bases lying between them. The V gene's germline CDR1 is SGHDT and CDR2 YYEEEE. CDR3: CASSLGTEPRAFF. The CDR3 coding sequence is TGTGCCAGCAGCTTGGGGACAGAGCCCCGGGCTTTCTTT.

This clonotype was counted at least ten times. The chain joins TRBV27 to TRBJ2-3, with 11 bases identical to TRBD2. V dropped 5 bases and J dropped 3; count of bases not matched to a gene: 7. The CDR3 loop spans 16 amino acids. Germline CDR1 reads MNHEY; CDR2 reads SMNVEV (reference sequence). The CDR3 here is CASSVRGLAVTDTQYF. DNA for the CDR3: TGTGCCAGCAGTGTACGGGGACTAGCGGTTACAGATACGCAGTATTTT.

This clonotype was counted a few times. The rearrangement uses TRBV27 and TRBJ1-1; a weak D match, TRBD1 (6 bases). CDR3 length: 16 amino acids. Germline V gives CDR1 MNHEY, CDR2 SMNVEV (reference sequence). Between the trimmed V and J ends, which lost 6 bases and 3 bases, there was a span of 20 bases. CDR3 DNA sequence: TGTGCCAGCAGCTCTGGGGGCAGGGAAATTGACACTGAAGCTTTCTTT. It codes for CASSSGGREIDTEAFF.

There are many counts of this clonotype. One junction end disagrees with the germline gene, perhaps due to a read error. This chain connects TRBV28 to TRBJ2-7; no firm D call. CDR3 length equals 14 residues. The germline V gene encodes CDR1 MDHEN and CDR2 SYDVKM. The CDR3 region has the DNA TGTGCCAGCAGTTTGAGGCTCCGACCCTATGAGCAGTACTTC. It codes for CASSLRLRPYEQYF.

This clonotype was detected a few times. CDR3 region: CSVEDPQANYNEQFF. DNA of the CDR3: TGCAGCGTTGAAGATCCTCAGGCGAACTACAATGAGCAGTTCTTC. The V gene is TRBV29-1, the J gene TRBJ2-1, with unresolved D. V lost 0 bases, J lost 3 bases, and 12 bases lay in between. The CDR3 totals 15 residues. The germline V gene has CDR1 SQVTM and CDR2 ANQGSEA.

This clonotype was detected a few times. The chain combines TRBV30 with TRBJ2-7; D not resolved. Germline V gives CDR1 GTSNPN, CDR2 SVGIG (reference sequence). The CDR3 extends over 16 amino acids. The germline V and J ends were trimmed by 0 bases and 3 bases, with 18 bases remaining between them. DNA of the CDR3: TGTGCCTGGAGTGTTAGGTATCCGGGCAGCAACTACGAGCAGTACTTC. This gives the protein CAWSVRYPGSNYEQYF.

As regards this clonotype: This clone may be a read error of a much larger clone one base away. This chain uses TRBV14 with TRBJ2-5; the D is unclear. With 4 bases removed from V and 4 bases from J, the gap between germline ends came to 13 bases. The CDR3 contains 14 residues. Germline assignment: CDR1 SGHDN and CDR2 FVKESK. The CDR3 region has the DNA TGTGCCAGCAGCCGTGCCGGGCTGGGAGAGACCCAGTACTTC. Amino acids: CASSRAGLGETQYF.

Turning to this clonotype: A much larger clonotype is one base distant, so this may be a read error. The chain recombines TRBV5-5 with TRBJ2-7; unclear D gene. This CDR3 has 13 residues. Germline loops: CDR1 SGHKS, CDR2 YYEKEE (reference sequence). CDR3 nucleotide sequence: TGTGTCAGCAGCTTGACACCAGCCTACGAGCAGTACTTC. It specifies CVSSLTPAYEQYF.

This chain uses TRBV7-3 with TRBJ1-2; the match to TRBD1 covers 8 bases. After removal of 7 bases from V and 8 bases from J, the junction contained 12 bases not matched to a gene. The CDR3 has 14 amino acids. CDR1 is SGHTA and CDR2 is FQGTGA in the germline V gene. CDR3 protein: CASNQTGAVEGYTF. CDR3 nucleotides: TGTGCCAGCAACCAGACAGGGGCTGTAGAGGGCTACACCTTC.

This clonotype has more than one count but fewer than ten. V and J are TRBV4-1 and TRBJ1-1; D gene uncertain. Germline V gene lookup returns CDR1 MGHRA and CDR2 YSYEKL. This CDR3 has 16 residues. V lost 2 bases, J lost 1 base, and 14 bases lay in between. The CDR3 nucleotides read TGCGCCAGCAGCCAAATTCCGGGCCCACAGAACACTGAAGCTTTCTTT. It codes for CASSQIPGPQNTEAFF.

This clonotype was recorded many times. This chain connects TRBV15 to TRBJ1-1; D call uncertain. Germline V gene lookup returns CDR1 LNHNV and CDR2 YYDKDF (reference sequence). Trimming left V 1 base short and J 2 bases short, with 5 bases between. The CDR3 sequence is 13 residues long. CDR3 sequence reads: CATSRVENTEAFF. As DNA, the CDR3 is TGTGCCACCAGCAGAGTCGAAAACACTGAAGCTTTCTTT.

This clonotype was counted ten times or more. This chain connects TRBV29-1 to TRBJ1-5; no clear D gene. The V end lost 0 bases, the J end lost 4 bases, and 13 bases lay between the germline ends. CDR3 length equals 15 residues. Per the germline V gene, CDR1 is SQVTM and CDR2 is ANQGSEA. In DNA, the CDR3 is TGCAGCGTTGAAGATCTCGGGCACTCGAATCAGCCCCAGCATTTT. Encoded protein: CSVEDLGHSNQPQHF.

Worth noting for this clonotype: A read error is possible here, since a much larger clone lies one base away. This chain links TRBV5-5 with TRBJ2-7, with unresolved D. V lost 4 bases and J lost 6, with 14 bases in between. Germline lookup yields CDR1 SGHKS and CDR2 YYEKEE (reference sequence). This CDR3 region has 13 residues. CDR3: CASSPVSASEQYF. For the CDR3, the DNA is TGTGCCAGCAGCCCTGTCTCGGCCTCCGAGCAGTACTTC.

This clonotype came up once. Given the absence of the conserved phenylalanine or tryptophan at the CDR3 end, a read error is likely. The CDR3 loop reads CASSPRMEPEAFL. Written as DNA, the CDR3 is TGCGCCAGCAGTCCCAGGATGGAGCCTGAAGCTTTCCTT. The chain combines TRBV10-2 with TRBJ1-1; D is undetermined. Germline V lookup: CDR1 WSHSY, CDR2 SAAADI. The V end was cut by 5 bases, the J end by 6 bases, with 13 bases between. This CDR3 is built from 13 residues.

Many counts were recorded for this clonotype. This chain links TRBV13 with TRBJ2-7; 7 nucleotides line up with TRBD1. This CDR3 is 14 amino acids long. CDR1 and CDR2 from the germline V gene are PRHDT and FYEKMQ (reference sequence). V lost 5 bases to trimming and J lost 2 bases; unmatched junction nucleotides: 6. The CDR3 sequence: CASSLEQGPYEQYF. CDR3 in DNA: TGTGCCAGCAGCCTAGAACAGGGGCCCTACGAGCAGTACTTC.